This entry features one TCR beta chain sequence. These data are taken from a study of blood T cell repertoires in COVID-19. In the source study's methods: Amplification from reference gene primers served as the basis for estimated nucleated cell counts. Generated by immunoSEQ multiplex PCR, the TCRdb table keeps only in-frame clones and is missing some. V and J calls and clone size are those listed in that table; D and trimming were worked out from the DNA. The sample holds some 160,000 clones, around 92% seen once. V was clipped by 5 bases and J by 4 bases, with 24 bases between them. Germline CDR1 reads LNHDA; CDR2 reads SQIVND (reference sequence). The CDR3 runs to 19 residues.

The chain joins TRBV19 to TRBJ2-6; D uncertain. Sequences were obtained from peripheral blood. The sequence came from a man aged 55 to 70 with acute or convalescent COVID-19. In DNA, the CDR3 is TGTGCCAGTAGTCCCAGGATCTTATTAGAGACGACAGGGGCCAACGTCCTGACTTTC. Translated, it gives CASSPRILLETTGANVLTF. The full variable domain, rest sourced from reference TRBV19 and TRBJ2-6, is DGGITQSPKYLFRKEGQNVTLSCEQNLNHDAMYWYRQDPGQGLRLIYYSQIVNDFQKGDIAEGYSVSREKKESFPLTVTSAQKNPTAFYLCASSPRILLETTGANVLTFGAGSRLTVL.